What follows are 11 T cell receptor beta chains derived from one specimen sequenced in a study of blood T cells in healthy people across ages. For the second PCR, which ran for about 7 to 11 cycles, a sample-barcoded 5' primer and a J-beta primer mix were used. TCRdb independently ran MiXCR on the 5' RACE reads; one entry per CDR3 protein. The sample has approximately 880,000 distinct CDR3 sequences; approximately 49% are singletons. Sequenced input: blood. These receptors all come from a man aged 30-40 years in good health.

The chain recombines TRBV28 with TRBJ1-4; 9 bases map to TRBD1. The CDR3 extends over 17 amino acids. Germline V gene lookup returns CDR1 MDHEN and CDR2 SYDVKM. V was pared by 3 bases and J by 5 bases, with 10 bases of the junction left unmatched. CDR3 bases: TGTGCCAGCAGTTTTAGAACAGGGGGCTCGGGGAATGAAAAACTGTTTTTT. It encodes CASSFRTGGSGNEKLFF.

This clonotype appeared a single time. The rearrangement joins TRBV12-3 or TRBV12-4 to TRBJ1-4; no definite D call. The CDR3 runs to 12 residues. Trimming took 2 bases from V and 11 from J, leaving 9 bases between them. The CDR3 loop is CASSLIWEKLFF. The CDR3 nucleotides are TGTGCCAGCAGTTTAATCTGGGAGAAACTGTTTTTT.

This clonotype was recorded a few times. The rearrangement joins TRBV7-9 to TRBJ2-7, with D tentatively TRBD2 (5 bases). Germline V CDR1 and CDR2: SEHNR, FQNEAQ (reference sequence). The CDR3 contains 15 residues. The ends were cut back, 5 bases at V and 4 bases at J, with 18 bases in the middle. CDR3 bases: TGTGCCAGCAGCGGGCCGAGGCACGGGAATTACGAGCAGTACTTC. Translating it yields CASSGPRHGNYEQYF. Variable domain in full (rest from reference TRBV7-9 and TRBJ2-7): DTGVSQNPRHKITKRGQNVTFRCDPISEHNRLYWYRQTLGQGPEFLTYFQNEAQLEKSRLLSDRFSAERPKGSFSTLEIQRTEQGDSAMYLCASSGPRHGNYEQYFGPGTRLTVT.

The chain links TRBV29-1 to TRBJ1-2; 7 nucleotides agree with TRBD1. The CDR3 is 14 residues long. V lost 3 bases to trimming and J lost 5 bases; unmatched junction nucleotides: 9. Germline values: CDR1 SQVTM, CDR2 ANQGSEA. The CDR3 nucleotides read TGCAGCGTTGATGGTACAGGGGTCCCATATGGCTACACCTTC. Its translation is CSVDGTGVPYGYTF. Combining the CDR3 with reference TRBV29-1 and TRBJ1-2 gives the whole variable domain SAVISQKPSRDICQRGTSLTIQCQVDSQVTMMFWYRQQPGQSLTLIATANQGSEATYESGFVIDKFPISRPNLTFSTLTVSNMSPEDSSIYLCSVDGTGVPYGYTFGSGTRLTVV.

This clonotype was seen a handful of times. The chain couples TRBV28 to TRBJ2-5; D is uncertain. CDR3 length: 14 amino acids. Germline CDR1 and CDR2: MDHEN and SYDVKM. V shed 4 bases and J shed 5 bases, with 14 bases lying between them. In DNA form, the CDR3 reads TGTGCCAGCAGTTCGCCAGCAGGCTTTGAGACCCAGTACTTC. Translated: CASSSPAGFETQYF.

This clonotype was observed a single time. V and J are TRBV7-2 and TRBJ2-7; D perhaps matches TRBD1 (5 bases). The CDR3 is 16 amino acids. CDR1 SGHTA and CDR2 FQGNSA come from the germline V gene. Trimming took 4 bases from V and 3 from J, leaving 19 bases between them. The CDR3 sequence is CASSSYPRTRDYEQYF. The CDR3 DNA reads TGTGCCAGCAGCTCGTACCCCAGGACAAGGGACTACGAGCAGTACTTC.

This clonotype was found a few times. CDR3 amino acids: CAARLGEGYTF. The CDR3 region has the DNA TGTGCCGCTAGGCTGGGAGAGGGCTACACCTTC. This rearrangement joins TRBV6-1 to TRBJ1-2; D is unclear. V shed 11 bases and J shed 8 bases, with 15 bases lying between them. This CDR3 is 11 amino acids long. Germline V gene data show CDR1 as MNHNS and CDR2 as SASEGT.

The chain has TRBV7-9 and TRBJ2-1, with 7 nucleotides matching TRBD1. This CDR3 region has 14 residues. With 8 bases clipped from V and 2 bases from J, the junction kept 6 bases outside the gene matches. Germline assignment: CDR1 SEHNR and CDR2 FQNEAQ (reference sequence). CDR3 loop: CASAQTGPYNEQFF. CDR3 nucleotide sequence: TGTGCCAGCGCCCAGACAGGGCCCTACAATGAGCAGTTCTTC.

The count of this clonotype is one. The V gene is TRBV24-1, the J gene TRBJ1-1, with D possibly being TRBD1 (5 bases). V was trimmed by 9 bases and J by 6 bases, leaving 16 bases between them. The CDR3 runs to 13 residues. CDR1 is KGHDR and CDR2 is SFDVKD in the germline V gene. CDR3: CATPGQGQAEAFF. The DNA of the CDR3 is TGTGCCACCCCAGGACAAGGCCAGGCTGAAGCTTTCTTT.

There are a few counts of this clonotype. The chain joins TRBV11-2 to TRBJ2-7; TRBD1 matches 7 bases. Germline assignment: CDR1 SGHAT and CDR2 FQNNGV. CDR3 length equals 13 residues. The junction had 3 bases not matched to a gene; V was cut back by 7 bases and J by 0 bases. The DNA of the CDR3 is TGTGCCAGCACCGACAGGGACTCCTACGAGCAGTACTTC. Amino acid sequence: CASTDRDSYEQYF.

This clonotype was detected a few times. The chain carries TRBV20-1 and TRBJ1-2; D is unclear. The CDR3 loop spans 10 amino acids. Looked up from germline, CDR1 is DFQATT and CDR2 is SNEGSKA (reference sequence). Trimming removed 6 bases from V and 10 bases from J, with 12 bases in between. In DNA form, the CDR3 reads TGCAGTGCGGTACAGAATACCTACACCTTC. Translating gives CSAVQNTYTF.